A single sample gave rise to the 16 T cell receptor beta chains below, sequenced in a study of shared clonotypes between healthy human individuals. TCRdb keeps only in-frame clones here, not all; method: immunoSEQ multiplex PCR. This sample has 600,000 to 750,000 clones, with about two thirds found just once. Material: memory CD4+ T cells sorted from blood. Subset here: CD45RA-negative fraction. The receptor set was obtained from a woman aged 25 to 39 in good health.

The genes are TRBV6-6 and TRBJ2-7; 7 bases agree with TRBD2. Trimming removed 11 bases from V and 2 bases from J; junction bases left unmatched: 3. CDR1 and CDR2 (germline): MNHNY, SVGAGI (reference sequence). The CDR3 length is 11 residues. The CDR3: CAAGVTYEQYF. CDR3 coding DNA: TGTGCCGCGGGGGTAACCTACGAGCAGTACTTC.

There are a few counts of this clone. Compared with germline, one end of the junction differs, possibly owing to a read error. V gene TRBV20-1 combines with J gene TRBJ1-2; 7 nucleotides line up with TRBD1. The CDR3 runs to 10 residues. The V gene's germline CDR1 is DFQATT and CDR2 SNEGSKA (reference sequence). CDR3 sequence reads: CSAGDLGQHF. In nucleotides, the CDR3 is TGCAGTGCTGGCGACCTGGGACAGCACTTC.

The chain combines TRBV6-5 with TRBJ1-1; 9 nucleotides align to TRBD1. The V and J ends lost 6 bases and 5 bases, in that order; junction bases with no gene match: 10. This CDR3 contains 15 residues. Germline V gene lookup returns CDR1 MNHEY and CDR2 SVGAGI. In DNA form, the CDR3 reads TGTGCCAGCAGACAACAGGGGGCGCAGGCAACTGAAGCTTTCTTT. Residues: CASRQQGAQATEAFF.

At least ten counts were recorded for this clone. The V gene is TRBV27, the J gene TRBJ2-1; 10 bases map to TRBD2. With V trimmed by 7 bases and J by 6 bases, 12 bases remained unmatched. Germline lookup yields CDR1 MNHEY and CDR2 SMNVEV (reference sequence). There are 16 residues in the CDR3. Here the CDR3 DNA reads TGTGCCAGCAAGATCCTAAGCGGGAGGGCCCTCAATGAGCAGTTCTTC. Translated, it gives CASKILSGRALNEQFF.

This rearrangement joins TRBV10-1 to TRBJ2-3; 9 nucleotides align to TRBD2. Germline V gene data show CDR1 as WNHNN and CDR2 as SYGVQD (reference sequence). This CDR3 has 15 residues. V lost 3 bases to trimming and J lost 5 bases; unmatched junction nucleotides: 6. Here the CDR3 reads CASSELAGVRDTQYF. The CDR3 nucleotides are TGCGCCAGCAGTGAATTAGCGGGAGTTCGAGATACGCAGTATTTT.

In this sample, this clone turned up once. The CDR3 DNA sequence: TGTGCCACCAGCAGAGAGACAGGATACGGCTACACCTTC. It specifies CATSRETGYGYTF. V is TRBV15 and J is TRBJ1-2; D may be TRBD1 (6 bases). The germline gives CDR1 LNHNV, CDR2 YYDKDF (reference sequence). The CDR3 is 13 amino acids. Trimming cost V 0 bases and J 8 bases, with 10 bases left between them.

This clone was counted only a few times. The rearrangement links TRBV25-1 to TRBJ1-2; D is perhaps TRBD1 (5 bases). CDR3 length: 11 amino acids. V lost 6 bases, J lost 8 bases, and 10 bases lay in between. Germline loops: CDR1 MGHDK, CDR2 SYGVNS. CDR3 sequence: CASRTARGYTF. The CDR3 DNA follows: TGTGCCAGCAGGACAGCGCGGGGCTACACCTTC.

This chain joins TRBV7-9 and TRBJ2-3; 14 bases are shared with TRBD2. Trimming cost V 6 bases and J 5 bases; bases outside gene matches: 4. This CDR3 is built from 15 residues. Germline V CDR1 and CDR2: SEHNR, FQNEAQ (reference sequence). CDR3 coding DNA: TGTGCCAGCAGACCTGGACTAGCGGGAGGAGATACGCAGTATTTT. It translates to CASRPGLAGGDTQYF.

This chain joins TRBV7-3 and TRBJ2-6; the D gene could be TRBD1 or TRBD2 (5 bases each). The germline V and J ends were trimmed by 4 bases and 4 bases, with 20 bases remaining between them. CDR1 is SGHTA and CDR2 is FQGTGA in the germline V gene. This CDR3 is 18 amino acids long. DNA for the CDR3: TGTGCCAGCAGCTCGGCCTGGGGGACCCCGGGGGGGGCCAACGTCCTGACTTTC. Its protein product is CASSSAWGTPGGANVLTF.

In regard to this clone: The sample holds other DNA sequences that translate to the same CDR3. The chain joins TRBV5-1 to TRBJ1-4; 9 nucleotides align to TRBD1. Germline V gene lookup returns CDR1 SGHRS and CDR2 YFSETQ. Germline trimming cut 0 bases from V and 4 bases from J; bases unmatched to any gene: 7. This CDR3 is 17 amino acids long. The CDR3 DNA is TGCGCCAGCAGCTTGGCCGGGACAGGGATTCGTAATGAAAAACTGTTTTTT. It is translated as CASSLAGTGIRNEKLFF.

A note on this clone: Other DNA sequences in the same sample also yield this CDR3. The chain carries TRBV6-5 and TRBJ2-2; D uncertain. Germline CDR1 MNHEY, CDR2 SVGAGI. The V end lost 0 bases, the J end lost 1 base, and 0 bases lay between the germline ends. The CDR3 extends over 13 amino acids. The DNA for the CDR3 is TGTGCCAGCAGTTACTCGAACACCGGGGAGCTGTTTTTT. The encoded protein is CASSYSNTGELFF.

V is TRBV5-8 and J is TRBJ2-5; 7 nucleotides line up with TRBD2. Trimming took 2 bases from V and 1 from J; bases not matched to a gene: 5. CDR3 length: 15 residues. Germline-derived CDR1 and CDR2 are SGHTS and YDEGEE. The CDR3: CASSLHSSGQETQYF. The DNA of the CDR3 is TGTGCCAGCAGCTTACACTCTAGCGGCCAAGAGACCCAGTACTTC. Using reference TRBV5-8 and TRBJ2-5 for the parts outside the CDR3, the full variable domain is EAGVTQSPTHLIKTRGQQATLRCSPISGHTSVYWYQQALGLGLQFLLWYDEGEERNRGNFPPRFSGRQFPNYSSELNVNALELEDSALYLCASSLHSSGQETQYFGPGTRLLVL.

This chain connects TRBV27 to TRBJ2-7; 12 bases are shared with TRBD2. The CDR3 length is 17 residues. The V segment lost 3 bases and the J segment 9 bases; nucleotides outside the gene matches: 15. Germline V gives CDR1 MNHEY, CDR2 SMNVEV (reference sequence). CDR3 sequence: CASSFETSGGLYVVQYF. As DNA, the CDR3 is TGTGCCAGCAGTTTTGAGACTAGCGGGGGACTCTACGTGGTGCAGTACTTC.

The CDR3 here is CASAPTADRGNTIYF. Here the CDR3 DNA reads TGTGCCAGCGCCCCGACGGCGGACAGGGGAAACACCATATATTTT. The chain is built from TRBV28 and TRBJ1-3, with 7 bases that match TRBD1. Germline CDR1 reads MDHEN; CDR2 reads SYDVKM. The CDR3 loop spans 15 amino acids. V was pared by 8 bases and J by 4 bases, with 11 bases of the junction left unmatched.

This chain connects TRBV13 to TRBJ2-1; D is unresolved. The CDR3 has 15 residues. The ends were cut back, 4 bases at V and 6 bases at J, with 16 bases in the middle. Per the germline V gene, CDR1 is PRHDT and CDR2 is FYEKMQ (reference sequence). CDR3 DNA: TGTGCCAGCAGCTCCCCTCGGGCAGTCGCCAATGAGCAGTTCTTC. Translation gives CASSSPRAVANEQFF.

The chain combines TRBV5-6 with TRBJ1-5, with no clear D. Trimming removed 2 bases at V and 3 bases at J, with 6 bases between. Germline assignment: CDR1 SGHDT and CDR2 YYEEEE. CDR3 length: 13 amino acids. In DNA, the CDR3 is TGTGCCAGCAGCTTTCAGGACAATCAGCCCCAGCATTTT. This codes for CASSFQDNQPQHF.